One sample yielded the 10 T cell receptor beta chains listed below, sequenced in a study of response to subunit inactivated influenza vaccine. One entry per CDR3 protein results from TCRdb running MiXCR on the RT-PCR reads. The table has about 650,000 distinct CDR3 sequences, around a sixth seen once. The starting material was PBMCs from blood, obtained 12 days after vaccination. The receptors come from a man aged 45-65 years who received an inactivated influenza vaccine.

V is TRBV6-6 and J is TRBJ1-1, with 8 bases aligning to TRBD1. CDR1 and CDR2 from the germline V gene are MNHNY and SVGAGI (reference sequence). The V gene end was trimmed by 6 bases and the J gene end by 4 bases; junction bases not matched to a gene: 4. The CDR3 loop spans 13 amino acids. The CDR3 coding sequence is TGTGCCAGCAGGCCCACAGGGGGCACTGAAGCTTTCTTT. Translating gives CASRPTGGTEAFF.

The chain uses TRBV6-2 or TRBV6-3 and TRBJ1-2; the D is unclear. The CDR3 extends over 14 amino acids. Deletions cut 3 bases from V and 1 base from J, with 9 bases between. Per germline, CDR1 MNHEY and CDR2 SVGEGT. The CDR3 region is CASSYPNGNYGYTF. The CDR3 bases are TGTGCCAGCAGTTATCCCAATGGTAACTATGGCTACACCTTC.

The genes are TRBV6-1 and TRBJ2-4; 9 nucleotides match TRBD2. Germline V CDR1 and CDR2: MNHNS, SASEGT. The CDR3 runs to 16 residues. V trimming: 4 bases; J trimming: 9 bases; junction bases outside the gene matches: 13. The CDR3 DNA reads TGTGCCAGCAGTGCCCTAAAGGCGGGGGGGCTGGGCATTCAGTACTTC. Encoded protein: CASSALKAGGLGIQYF.

This clonotype was counted a few times. The chain recombines TRBV28 with TRBJ1-4; unclear D gene. The ends were cut back, 6 bases at V and 7 bases at J, with 24 bases in the middle. Germline CDR1 reads MDHEN; CDR2 reads SYDVKM. The CDR3 consists of 17 residues. The CDR3: CASSPSVIRVKAEKLFF. The CDR3, as DNA: TGTGCCAGCAGCCCGTCCGTCATTAGGGTAAAGGCTGAAAAACTGTTTTTT.

The sample holds many counts of this clonotype. The chain uses TRBV15 and TRBJ2-3; D may be TRBD1 (5 bases). CDR3 length equals 15 residues. CDR1 and CDR2 (germline): LNHNV, YYDKDF (reference sequence). V shed 0 bases and J shed 2 bases, with 9 bases lying between them. This CDR3 is CATSRENRLTDTQYF. DNA of the CDR3: TGTGCCACCAGCAGAGAAAACAGGCTCACAGATACGCAGTATTTT.

The gene calls are TRBV6-5 and TRBJ2-1, with D maybe TRBD1 (6 bases). The CDR3 loop spans 13 amino acids. The germline V and J ends were trimmed by 6 bases and 4 bases, with 10 bases remaining between them. Germline lookup yields CDR1 MNHEY and CDR2 SVGAGI. The CDR3 loop is CASRTTGYNEQFF. CDR3 nucleotide sequence: TGTGCCAGCAGAACAACAGGGTACAATGAGCAGTTCTTC.

This clonotype has just a few counts. In DNA form, the CDR3 reads TGTGCCAGCAGCCGACAGATGAACACTGAAGCTTTCTTT. This codes for CASSRQMNTEAFF. This rearrangement joins TRBV3-1 to TRBJ1-1, with D possibly being TRBD1 (5 bases). V was clipped by 4 bases and J by 0 bases, with 6 bases between them. CDR3 length equals 13 residues. From germline, CDR1 is LGHDT and CDR2 YNNKEL (reference sequence).

The chain joins TRBV11-2 to TRBJ2-3; D is perhaps TRBD1 or TRBD2 (5 bases each). The CDR3 length is 16 residues. Per germline, CDR1 SGHAT and CDR2 FQNNGV. V was trimmed by 1 base and J by 0 bases, leaving 11 bases between them. CDR3 in amino acids: CASSLAGDLSTDTQYF. The CDR3 nucleotides read TGTGCCAGCAGCTTAGCCGGGGACCTCAGCACAGATACGCAGTATTTT.

This clonotype was detected only a few times. This chain links TRBV6-1 with TRBJ2-3, with 10 positions matching TRBD2. V shed 6 bases and J 3 bases; nucleotides not matched to a gene: 6. Germline V gene lookup returns CDR1 MNHNS and CDR2 SASEGT. The CDR3 loop spans 15 amino acids. The CDR3 sequence: CASRSSGGTTDTQYF. The CDR3 nucleotides read TGTGCCAGCAGAAGTAGCGGGGGGACAACAGATACGCAGTATTTT.

This clonotype was picked up many times. The chain has TRBV11-1 and TRBJ2-1; 9 nucleotides agree with TRBD1. The V gene's germline CDR1 is SGHAT and CDR2 FQDESV (reference sequence). The CDR3 spans 19 residues. J gave up 1 base and V 5 bases, and 15 bases lay outside the gene matches. CDR3 DNA: TGTGCCAGCAGCGGACCGGAACTACAGGGGGCTGGGTCCTACAATGAGCAGTTCTTC. It codes for CASSGPELQGAGSYNEQFF.